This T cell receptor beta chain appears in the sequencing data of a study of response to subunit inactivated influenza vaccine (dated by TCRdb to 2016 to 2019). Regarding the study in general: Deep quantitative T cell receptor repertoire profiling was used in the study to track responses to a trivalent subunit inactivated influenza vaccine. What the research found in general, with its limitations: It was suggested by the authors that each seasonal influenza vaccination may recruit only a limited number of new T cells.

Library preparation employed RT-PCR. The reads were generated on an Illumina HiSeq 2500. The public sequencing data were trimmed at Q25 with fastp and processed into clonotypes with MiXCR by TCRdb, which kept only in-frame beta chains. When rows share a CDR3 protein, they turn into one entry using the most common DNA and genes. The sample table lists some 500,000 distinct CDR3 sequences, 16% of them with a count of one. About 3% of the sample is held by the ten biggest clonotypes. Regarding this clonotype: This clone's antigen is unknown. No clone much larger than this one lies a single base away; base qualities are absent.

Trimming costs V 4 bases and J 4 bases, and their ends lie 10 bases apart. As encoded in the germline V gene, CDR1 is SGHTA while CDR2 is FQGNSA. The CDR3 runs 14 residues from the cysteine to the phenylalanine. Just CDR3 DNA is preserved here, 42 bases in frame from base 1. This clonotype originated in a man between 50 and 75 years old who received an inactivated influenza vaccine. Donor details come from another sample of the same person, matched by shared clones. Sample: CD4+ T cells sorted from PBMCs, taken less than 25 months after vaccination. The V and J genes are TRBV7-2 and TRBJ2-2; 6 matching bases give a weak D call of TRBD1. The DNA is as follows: TGTGCCAGCAGCTCCCAGGGGAGCACCGGGGAGCTGTTTTTT. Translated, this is CASSSQGSTGELFF.